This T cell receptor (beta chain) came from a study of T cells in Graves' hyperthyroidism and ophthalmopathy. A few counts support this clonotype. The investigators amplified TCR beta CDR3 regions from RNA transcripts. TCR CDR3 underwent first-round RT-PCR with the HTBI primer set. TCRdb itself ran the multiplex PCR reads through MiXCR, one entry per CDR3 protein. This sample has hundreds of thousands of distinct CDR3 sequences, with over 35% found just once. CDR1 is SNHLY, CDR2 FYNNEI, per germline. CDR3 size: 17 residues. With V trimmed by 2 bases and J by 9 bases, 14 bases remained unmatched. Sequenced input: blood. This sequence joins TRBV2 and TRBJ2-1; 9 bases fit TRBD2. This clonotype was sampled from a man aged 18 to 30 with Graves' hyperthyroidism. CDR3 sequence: CASSESQSLAGTGEQFF. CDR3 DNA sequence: TGTGCCAGCAGTGAATCCCAATCACTAGCGGGCACGGGTGAGCAGTTCTTC. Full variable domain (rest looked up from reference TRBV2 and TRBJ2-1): EPEVTQTPSHQVTQMGQEVILRCVPISNHLYFYWYRQILGQKVEFLVSFYNNEISEKSEIFDDQFSVERPDGSNFTLKIRSTKLEDSAMYFCASSESQSLAGTGEQFFGPGTRLTVL.